The present TCR beta chain was sequenced within a study of blood T cell repertoires in COVID-19. Study background: Both acute and convalescent COVID-19 samples were obtained from the United States, Italy and Spain. PBMCs, B-cell-depleted T cells, or T cells provided the cDNA or gDNA that made up the material.

The CDR3 totals 15 residues. Trimming removed 0 bases from V and 0 bases from J, with 11 bases in between. Germline CDR1 GTSNPN, CDR2 SVGIG (reference sequence). The authors' processing: How many nucleated cells were present was estimated from reference gene primer amplification. Method: immunoSEQ multiplex PCR; TCRdb's copy keeps in-frame clones and lacks some. The V and J calls and clone size were taken over from that table, and D and trimming were inferred from the DNA. This table has some 58,000 clones, 70% to 90% appearing once. This TCR was recovered from a man between 35 and 55 years old with acute or convalescent COVID-19. The chain couples TRBV30 to TRBJ1-1; D call uncertain. Sequencing used peripheral blood. The CDR3 sequence: CAWSVLRGLNTEAFF. In DNA, the CDR3 is TGTGCCTGGAGTGTATTGCGAGGTCTGAACACTGAAGCTTTCTTT.